These 12 T cell receptor beta chains were sequenced from one sample in a study of CD8 T cells in ankylosing spondylitis. One entry per CDR3 protein, called by TCRdb with MiXCR from the 5' RACE reads. This sample carries about 160,000 distinct CDR3 sequences, under 45% of them seen once, and the ten largest clones take approximately 14%. Source material: synovial fluid, either unsorted or a sorted T cell fraction (not recorded which). The receptors come from a male donor with ankylosing spondylitis.

V usage is TRBV4-1 and J usage is TRBJ1-2; 7 nucleotides match TRBD1. V lost 3 bases and J lost 6; bases outside the gene matches: 10. CDR3 length: 15 amino acids. The V gene's germline CDR1 is MGHRA and CDR2 YSYEKL. Here the CDR3 DNA reads TGCGCCAGCAGCCACCCCTCCGCAGGGGGAAATGGCTACACCTTC. It yields the protein CASSHPSAGGNGYTF.

The chain is built from TRBV27 and TRBJ2-7; no clear D. Germline CDR1 and CDR2: MNHEY and SMNVEV (reference sequence). Trimming shortened V by 6 bases and J by 2 bases, and 11 bases separated the two germline ends. This CDR3 spans 13 amino acids. CDR3 DNA sequence: TGTGCCAGCAGAGAGATCGCGACCTACGAGCAGTACTTC. Amino acids: CASREIATYEQYF.

The CDR3: CSAYPSGFNPEAFF. In DNA form, the CDR3 reads TGCAGTGCCTACCCATCCGGGTTCAACCCTGAAGCTTTCTTT. The chain combines TRBV20-1 with TRBJ1-1; D gene ambiguous. The CDR3 length is 14 residues. Germline lookup yields CDR1 DFQATT and CDR2 SNEGSKA (reference sequence). V dropped 6 bases and J dropped 6 bases, with 20 bases sitting between them.

The chain joins TRBV20-1 to TRBJ1-2; no firm D call. Germline V gene lookup returns CDR1 DFQATT and CDR2 SNEGSKA (reference sequence). This CDR3 spans 14 amino acids. The V end lost 3 bases, the J end lost 3 bases, and 14 bases lay between the germline ends. CDR3 DNA: TGCAGTGCTAGTCCGATCACAGATGACTATGGCTACACCTTC. This translates into CSASPITDDYGYTF.

This clonotype turned up a few times. The V and J genes are TRBV4-3 and TRBJ2-1; 8 positions match TRBD2. CDR1 is LGHNA, CDR2 YSLEER, per germline. The CDR3 totals 18 residues. V dropped 0 bases and J dropped 8; count of bases not matched to a gene: 15. The CDR3 bases are TGCGCCAGCAGCCAAGATTTGGGGACTAGTCCATCATTAGATGAGCAGTTCTTC. Translation gives CASSQDLGTSPSLDEQFF.

The chain joins TRBV10-3 to TRBJ2-3; D may be TRBD2 (6 bases). Germline assignment: CDR1 ENHRY and CDR2 SYGVKD. Trimming cost V 6 bases and J 2 bases, with 12 bases left between them. This CDR3 region has 14 residues. The CDR3 spells CAIRQDYITDTQYF. CDR3 sequence (DNA): TGTGCCATCAGACAGGACTACATCACAGATACGCAGTATTTT.

The V call is TRBV12-3 or TRBV12-4, the J call TRBJ2-1; perhaps TRBD2 as D (6 bases). V lost 2 bases, J lost 0 bases, and 8 bases lay in between. The CDR3 has 15 amino acids. CDR3 DNA: TGTGCCAGCAGTTTACCAGCGGGCTCCTACAATGAGCAGTTCTTC. It is translated as CASSLPAGSYNEQFF.

This clonotype appeared a few times. This chain connects TRBV7-8 to TRBJ1-2; no clear D gene. Germline CDR1 SGHVS, CDR2 FQNEAQ. CDR3 length: 15 residues. V lost 1 base to trimming and J lost 5 bases, with 14 bases between them. The CDR3 sequence is CASSLEGPQPYGYTF. The CDR3 DNA reads as TGTGCCAGCAGCTTAGAAGGTCCACAACCTTATGGCTACACCTTC.

This clonotype has ten or more counts. This chain connects TRBV4-3 to TRBJ1-1; TRBD1 aligns across 7 bases. The germline V gene encodes CDR1 LGHNA and CDR2 YSLEER. The ends lost 5 bases at V and 5 bases at J; junction bases unmatched: 8. CDR3 length: 14 amino acids. The DNA of the CDR3 is TGCGCCAGCAGCACTACGACAGGGTTAACTGAAGCTTTCTTT. The encoded protein is CASSTTTGLTEAFF.

The rearrangement uses TRBV7-9 and TRBJ2-1, with 14 bases that match TRBD2. The V and J ends lost 5 bases and 7 bases, in that order; junction bases with no gene match: 4. CDR3 length: 15 amino acids. Germline CDR1 reads SEHNR; CDR2 reads FQNEAQ (reference sequence). CDR3 coding DNA: TGTGCCAGCAGCCGACTAGCGGGGGGGGTTAATGAGCAGTTCTTC. It is translated as CASSRLAGGVNEQFF.

The rearrangement links TRBV20-1 to TRBJ2-1; D uncertain. Trimming removed 3 bases from V and 4 bases from J, with 13 bases in between. CDR1 and CDR2 from the germline V gene are DFQATT and SNEGSKA (reference sequence). The length of the CDR3 is 14 residues. Here the CDR3 DNA reads TGCAGTGCTAGCGTCGTCTTCCCATACAATGAGCAGTTCTTC. This codes for CSASVVFPYNEQFF.

V usage is TRBV6-1 and J usage is TRBJ2-4; a weak D match, TRBD1 (5 bases). V was pared by 7 bases and J by 0 bases, with 16 bases between. Germline loops: CDR1 MNHNS, CDR2 SASEGT. CDR3 length: 16 amino acids. This CDR3 reads CASNQGRQGAKNIQYF. The CDR3, as DNA: TGTGCCAGCAATCAAGGCAGGCAGGGAGCCAAAAACATTCAGTACTTC.